These T cell receptor beta chains were read from a single sample in a study of T cell responses to AZD1222 COVID-19 vaccine. Repertoires were generated with immunoSEQ multiplex PCR, while TCRdb's copy carries only in-frame clones and drops some. The repertoire includes about 54,000 clones, more than 70% of them detected once, and around 13% sits in the top ten. This specimen was peripheral blood, taken 28 days after the second AZD1222 dose. The receptors here all came from an adult who received the AZD1222 COVID-19 vaccine. Each CDR3 is given with its conserved first and last residue. The order of the fields is D gene, J gene, clone size, V gene, CDR3 protein, CDR3 DNA. D genes are given only for firm matches. Size is omitted from some rows. Given values are once, few, many or a class for expanded clones.

. | TRBJ2-1 | . | TRBV7-2 | CASSLHGSYEQFF | TGTGCCAGCAGCTTGCACGGGAGTTATGAGCAGTTCTTC
. | TRBJ2-7 | . | TRBV18 | CASSQASEQYF | TGTGCCAGCTCCCAGGCATCCGAGCAGTACTTC
. | TRBJ1-2 | . | TRBV7-9 | CASSLDSGAGYTF | TGTGCCAGCAGCTTAGATTCGGGAGCTGGCTACACCTTC
TRBD1 | TRBJ1-5 | . | TRBV15 | CATSQGGVMNQPQHF | TGTGCCACCAGCCAGGGGGGGGTTATGAATCAGCCCCAGCATTTT
. | TRBJ1-3 | . | TRBV13 | CASGAREGNTIYF | TGTGCCAGCGGGGCCAGGGAAGGAAACACCATATATTTT
. | TRBJ1-1 | . | TRBV6-5 | CASRNTYNTEAFF | TGTGCCAGCCGAAACACCTACAACACTGAAGCTTTCTTT
TRBD1 | TRBJ2-7 | . | TRBV18 | CASSPRDSYEQYF | TGTGCCAGCTCACCACGGGACAGCTACGAGCAGTACTTC
. | TRBJ2-7 | . | TRBV11-3 | CASSRRRTQYDHEQYF | TGTGCCAGCAGCCGAAGAAGGACCCAATATGACCACGAGCAGTACTTC
. | TRBJ1-6 | . | TRBV9 | CASSVRESSPLHF | TGTGCCAGCAGCGTACGGGAGAGTTCACCCCTCCACTTT
. | TRBJ2-7 | few | TRBV7-2 | CASSLKVSYEQYF | TGTGCCAGCAGCTTAAAGGTCTCCTACGAGCAGTACTTC
. | TRBJ1-6 | . | TRBV30 | CAWSRQGNSPLHF | TGTGCCTGGAGTAGGCAGGGGAATTCACCCCTCCACTTT
. | TRBJ1-2 | . | TRBV2 | CASSAAKQRGYTF | TGTGCCAGCAGTGCGGCCAAACAGAGAGGCTACACCTTC
. | TRBJ1-4 | many | TRBV4-3 | CASSQVQGLDEKLFF | TGCGCCAGCAGCCAAGTGCAGGGACTAGATGAAAAACTGTTTTTT
. | TRBJ2-1 | . | TRBV7-8 | CASSVWSFTYNEQFF | TGTGCCAGCAGCGTATGGAGTTTCACCTACAATGAGCAGTTCTTC
. | TRBJ1-3 | once | TRBV4-1 | CASSQEGSGNTIYF | TGCGCCAGCAGCCAAGAAGGGTCTGGAAACACCATATATTTT
TRBD1 | TRBJ1-3 | . | TRBV3-1/TRBV3-2 | CASSRQTGSGNTIYF | TGTGCCAGCAGCAGGCAGACAGGGTCAGGAAACACCATATATTTT
. | TRBJ2-3 | . | TRBV5-4 | CASSPRQLRSTDTQYF | TGTGCCAGCAGCCCCCGACAGTTACGTAGCACAGATACGCAGTATTTT
. | TRBJ2-1 | . | TRBV12-5 | CASAFVNEQFF | TGTGCTAGTGCCTTTGTCAATGAGCAGTTCTTC
. | TRBJ1-2 | . | TRBV11-2 | CASSLANGVYGYTF | TGTGCCAGCAGCTTAGCTAATGGGGTCTATGGCTACACCTTC
. | TRBJ2-7 | . | TRBV12-3/TRBV12-4 | CASTKWGFYEQYF | TGTGCCAGCACCAAATGGGGATTTTACGAGCAGTACTTC
. | TRBJ2-3 | . | TRBV5-6 | CASSFMGSATDTQYF | TGTGCCAGCAGCTTTATGGGCTCAGCAACAGATACGCAGTATTTT
TRBD1 | TRBJ1-1 | . | TRBV4-2 | CASSRRQGAAEAFF | TGTGCCAGCAGCCGCCGACAGGGGGCCGCCGAAGCTTTCTTT
. | TRBJ2-1 | . | TRBV18 | CASSPESNEQFF | TGTGCCAGCTCACCCGAGTCAAATGAGCAGTTCTTC
. | TRBJ1-1 | . | TRBV5-1 | CASSLVGTNTEAFF | TGCGCCAGCAGCTTGGTCGGGACGAACACTGAAGCTTTCTTT
TRBD1 | TRBJ1-6 | . | TRBV7-9 | CASSRGQGRLLHF | TGTGCCAGCAGCCGCGGACAGGGCCGTCTCCTCCACTTT
. | TRBJ1-2 | few | TRBV6-5 | CASSEDSVTNYGYTF | TGTGCCAGCAGCGAGGACAGTGTTACTAACTATGGCTACACCTTC
TRBD1 | TRBJ2-7 | . | TRBV7-9 | CASSSGQGTTYEQYF | TGTGCCAGCAGCTCGGGACAGGGGACTACCTACGAGCAGTACTTC
. | TRBJ1-2 | . | TRBV2 | CASTLGYGYTF | TGTGCCAGCACTCTAGGCTATGGCTACACCTTC
. | TRBJ2-5 | once | TRBV11-2 | CASSPGAIRETQYF | TGTGCCAGCAGCCCGGGGGCTATTCGAGAGACCCAGTACTTC
. | TRBJ2-5 | . | TRBV18 | CASSPELNSANQETQYF | TGTGCCAGCTCACCAGAATTAAATTCGGCAAACCAAGAGACCCAGTACTTC
. | TRBJ1-4 | . | TRBV3-1/TRBV3-2 | CASSQSGSEKLFF | TGTGCCAGCAGCCAATCGGGTAGTGAAAAACTGTTTTTT
. | TRBJ1-1 | . | TRBV5-5 | CASSLITLNTEAFF | TGTGCCAGCAGCTTGATCACCTTGAACACTGAAGCTTTCTTT
. | TRBJ2-7 | . | TRBV7-8 | CASSLGADYEQYF | TGTGCCAGCAGCTTGGGCGCAGACTACGAGCAGTACTTC
TRBD2 | TRBJ2-2 | . | TRBV7-7 | CASSLTSVSGELFF | TGTGCCAGCAGCTTAACTAGCGTCAGCGGGGAGCTGTTTTTT
. | TRBJ2-1 | once | TRBV3-1/TRBV3-2 | CASSHEFGHTNEQFF | TGTGCCAGCAGCCATGAATTTGGACACACCAATGAGCAGTTCTTC
. | TRBJ2-3 | once | TRBV12-5 | CASGLPPGRSQLVGLTDTQYF | TGTGCTAGTGGTTTACCCCCGGGACGGAGTCAACTTGTCGGACTCACAGATACGCAGTATTTT
TRBD2 | TRBJ2-1 | . | TRBV24-1 | CATSDLSGSSYNEQFF | TGTGCCACCAGTGATCTGAGCGGGAGCTCCTACAATGAGCAGTTCTTC
TRBD1 | TRBJ2-1 | . | TRBV19 | CASSPRQGINNEQFF | TGTGCCAGTAGTCCCCGACAGGGTATCAACAATGAGCAGTTCTTC
. | TRBJ2-7 | . | TRBV6-5 | CASRMGGRDEQYF | TGTGCCAGCAGAATGGGGGGGCGGGACGAGCAGTACTTC
TRBD2 | TRBJ2-1 | . | TRBV11-2 | CASKPIVGLAGGGGNEQFF | TGTGCCAGCAAGCCGATCGTAGGACTAGCGGGAGGTGGGGGCAATGAGCAGTTCTTC
. | TRBJ1-6 | . | TRBV14 | CASSLLGNSPLHF | TGTGCCAGCAGCCTATTGGGAAATTCACCCCTCCACTTT
. | TRBJ1-2 | . | TRBV3-1/TRBV3-2 | CASSLWTGASYGYTF | TGTGCCAGCAGCCTTTGGACGGGAGCTAGCTATGGCTACACCTTC
TRBD1 | TRBJ1-5 | . | TRBV27 | CASSTTGTNQPQHF | TGTGCCAGCTCTACGACAGGGACCAATCAGCCCCAGCATTTT
TRBD1 | TRBJ2-5 | . | TRBV4-1 | CASSSRGQGRVTETQYF | TGCGCCAGCAGCTCAAGGGGGCAGGGAAGAGTAACTGAGACCCAGTACTTC
TRBD2 | TRBJ2-1 | . | TRBV29-1 | CSVTGLAGLSYNEQFF | TGCAGCGTGACGGGACTAGCGGGACTCTCCTACAATGAGCAGTTCTTC
. | TRBJ2-1 | . | TRBV9 | CASSPDSYNEQFF | TGTGCCAGCAGCCCCGACTCCTACAATGAGCAGTTCTTC
TRBD1 | TRBJ2-7 | . | TRBV13 | CASSPRRGDRGQDEQYF | TGTGCCAGCAGCCCGAGGAGGGGGGACAGGGGACAGGACGAGCAGTACTTC
. | TRBJ2-3 | . | TRBV10-3 | CAISREGGNTQYF | TGTGCCATCAGCAGGGAAGGTGGGAATACGCAGTATTTT
. | TRBJ2-1 | . | TRBV15 | CATSRDRDLVDNEQFF | TGTGCCACCAGCAGAGATAGGGACCTTGTTGACAATGAGCAGTTCTTC
. | TRBJ1-3 | . | TRBV6-5 | CASSYKDRGNTIYF | TGTGCCAGCAGTTATAAGGATCGGGGAAACACCATATATTTT
. | TRBJ1-4 | . | TRBV27 | CASSPETGWSGKLFF | TGTGCCAGCAGTCCAGAAACAGGGTGGAGTGGAAAACTGTTTTTT
. | TRBJ1-1 | . | TRBV27 | CASSFIGTEAFF | TGTGCCAGCAGTTTTATCGGGACTGAAGCTTTCTTT
. | TRBJ1-1 | . | TRBV20-1 | CSARAKGAFF | TGCAGTGCTAGAGCCAAGGGAGCTTTCTTT
TRBD2 | TRBJ2-2 | . | TRBV9 | CASSVGISGSAGTGELFF | TGTGCCAGCAGCGTAGGGATTAGCGGGAGCGCTGGCACCGGGGAGCTGTTTTTT
. | TRBJ1-5 | . | TRBV2 | CASSDRAYSNQPQHF | TGTGCCAGCAGTGACAGGGCCTATAGCAATCAGCCCCAGCATTTT